This T cell receptor beta chain was found in a study of CD8+ T cells in alopecia areata. Notes on the study in general: Scalp sample sequencing also detects resident alphabeta T cells of normal skin.

Once RNA had been extracted, it was reverse transcribed into cDNA to act as the sequencing template. Generated by immunoSEQ multiplex PCR, the TCRdb table keeps only in-frame clones and is missing some. The table includes about 180,000 clones, 59% detected once. Concerning this clone itself: Its target is unknown.

CDR3 length: 14 amino acids. The V and J ends lost 4 bases and 4 bases, in that order; junction bases with no gene match: 7. The germline V gene has CDR1 SQVTM and CDR2 ANQGSEA. The chain links TRBV29-1 to TRBJ1-2; 9 nucleotides agree with TRBD1. The sequences come from CD4+ T cells sorted from blood, collected at week 0. The clonotype comes from a human donor with alopecia areata. CDR3 amino acids: CSVATGGGSYGYTF. In DNA form, the CDR3 reads TGCAGCGTTGCGACAGGGGGAGGTAGCTATGGCTACACCTTC.